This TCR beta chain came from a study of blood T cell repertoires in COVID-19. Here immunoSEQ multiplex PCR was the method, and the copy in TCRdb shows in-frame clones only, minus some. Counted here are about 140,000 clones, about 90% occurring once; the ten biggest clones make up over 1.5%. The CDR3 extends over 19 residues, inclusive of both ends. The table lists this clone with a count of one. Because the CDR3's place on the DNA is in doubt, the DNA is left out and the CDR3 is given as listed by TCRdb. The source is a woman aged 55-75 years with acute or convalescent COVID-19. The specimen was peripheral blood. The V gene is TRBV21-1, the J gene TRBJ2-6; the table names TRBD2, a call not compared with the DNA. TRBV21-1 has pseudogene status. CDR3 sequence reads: CASSKKEGTFGSGANVLTF.